This section outlines one T cell receptor (beta chain) sequence together with its context. Antigen: not known. Looked up from germline, CDR1 is SQVTM and CDR2 is ANQGSEA. Trimming stripped 4 bases from V and 0 bases from J, with 3 bases between. The CDR3 runs to 11 residues. This entry belongs to a study of healthy donors' naive CD4 and CD8 T cells. Study observations and caveats: CDR3 charge plus V and J genes appeared to account for approximately 13% of CD4/CD8 variance. A reported CD4+/CD8+ bias affected most V and J genes in naive cells.

Starting from 500 ng of total RNA, TCR libraries were made with linear amplification. TCRdb independently ran MiXCR on the reads; one entry per CDR3 protein. The sample contains about 180,000 distinct CDR3 sequences, around 70% of which appear only once. This clonotype was obtained from a pool of human donors in good health; the sample pools cells from several healthy donors. The chain has TRBV29-1 and TRBJ2-5; D is unclear. Sequencing used naive CD4+ and CD8+ T cells sorted from blood, pooled from several donors. CDR3 nucleotide sequence: TGCAGCGTTGCCAACCAAGAGACCCAGTACTTC. It codes for CSVANQETQYF. Supplemented by reference TRBV29-1 and TRBJ2-5, the full variable domain reads SAVISQKPSRDICQRGTSLTIQCQVDSQVTMMFWYRQQPGQSLTLIATANQGSEATYESGFVIDKFPISRPNLTFSTLTVSNMSPEDSSIYLCSVANQETQYFGPGTRLLVL.